This T cell receptor (beta chain) emerged from a study of cytomegalovirus exposure and HLA in healthy donors (dated by TCRdb to the late 2010s). With regard to the full study: An earlier analysis of approximately 640 of the donors reported more than 250 Gb of sequence data and 117 million unique TCR beta sequences from about 180 million T cells. The study used immunosequencing to profile the T cell repertoires of more than 650 subjects and linked those repertoires to cytomegalovirus serostatus. The study aimed to test whether signatures of past pathogen exposure could be identified by cataloging public T cell receptors. HLA typing covered class I and class II loci at four-digit resolution. Of the 300 to 500 genotyped donors, 81% were placed in the genetic ancestry cluster associated with self-reported Caucasian donors. Because of strong linkage in the cohort, 5 or 6 DR-DQ haplotypes were treated as single units for association and clustering. Typing coverage varied by locus: roughly 620-640 donors for A, B, C, DRB1 and DQB1; approximately 500 for DQA1; nearly 610 for DPA1; 400 to 480 for DPB1. A later genetic analysis took genome-wide SNP genotypes for about 55% of the 666 donors and used that subset as a discovery cohort. An early release covering roughly 600 HLA-typed donors comprised 300 to 350 gigabases of sequencing data and around 86 million unique TCR sequences. Donor age, sex, ethnicity and CMV serostatus were collected together with the repertoire data. Every discovery cohort repertoire had been produced on one sequencing platform. Along with the approximately 600-subject first cohort, a separate validation cohort of over 90 different subjects was used. In a later analysis, previously published TCR beta repertoires from 670 or so donors were re-analyzed and high-resolution HLA genotyping was added so that TCR occurrence patterns could be studied. Rather than drawing on any new phenotypic data, the later analysis identified candidate immune exposures from TCR beta sequences and the way those sequences occurred across donors. Among a few hundred genotyped donors of the cohort, an average of about 240,000 unique TCR beta nucleotide sequences were sequenced per donor, roughly 18% of them non-productive. An earlier analysis of several hundred of the donors applied high-throughput TCR beta sequencing to assess whether each TCR beta V gene segment acted as functional or pseudogenic. The study combined high-throughput TCR immunosequencing, statistical association of individual TCRs with disease status, and machine learning to predict cytomegalovirus infection status.

As concerns this clone: The specificity of this receptor is unknown. Base qualities are missing; no much larger clone stands one base away.

Sequences MNHEY (CDR1) and SMNVEV (CDR2) are obtained from the germline V gene (reference sequence). The CDR3 covers 17 residues, taking in both the cysteine and the phenylalanine. Only the CDR3 DNA is retained, 51 bases long and in frame from the first base. V is cut back by 6 bases and J by 2 bases, with 13 bases in the junction unmatched. The cohort was made up of around 720 healthy bone marrow donors. At the time of sampling, every cohort member was nominally healthy, though immune exposures that went unrecorded were likely present. The donor tested CMV seropositive and was one of the 289 seropositive cohort members. A peripheral blood sample was provided by each donor, and peripheral blood mononuclear cells were used for TCR beta sequencing. The Qiagen DNeasy Blood Extraction Kit was used to extract genomic DNA from the blood cell samples. Beyond this particular receptor, the publication reports: In the study, 164 TCR beta chains were listed as associated with cytomegalovirus. A few of the identified cytomegalovirus-associated TCR beta chains were confirmed in vitro to be specific for cytomegalovirus antigens. Because counts were too low, approximately 18 rarely observed V segments, including chromosome 9 orphons, were excluded from the earlier analysis of 587 of the donors. Sequencing depth was assumed to be roughly uniform across donors in the presence/absence analyses, though that assumption may not hold. The sequencing pipeline was judged likely to have produced a cluster of highly shared sequence variants as a technical artifact. V-gene and J-gene trimming of TCR beta chains was associated with a missense DCLRE1C variant in a later genetic analysis, and the association was replicated in an independent cohort. According to a later analysis, TCR association rates differed among HLA loci, with DRB1 alleles showing the most associated TCRs and HLA-C alleles showing the fewest. Broadly in line with IMGT annotations, most TCR beta V segments showed up in productive rearrangements about 90% or about 30% of the time in an earlier analysis of a few hundred of the donors. Correlated functional status among segregating V segments might be attributable to linkage disequilibrium, but an unknown experimental factor could not be ruled out. Because the 87-base-pair reads could not distinguish some IMGT-functional V segments, including TRBV6-2 and TRBV6-3, those segments were excluded. A further reported finding was that TCR beta sequences accurately predicted the HLA-A and HLA-B alleles for most subjects in the first cohort. Most TCR sequences were seen in very few donors, while some public TCRs were found in many individuals. CMV serostatus was the only immune exposure information available for the cohort. In this cohort, only TCR beta chains were sequenced, and detectable features were limited by the absence of alpha or paired-chain data. Because HLA typing was unavailable for some donors at each locus, only the typed subset was used in association tests. According to a later analysis, parvovirus B19, influenza, CMV and Epstein-Barr virus appeared linked to several top co-occurrence clusters. At a false discovery rate of 0.05, a later analysis linked about 17,000 TCR beta sequences to specific HLA alleles. In a later analysis, HLA-associated TCR beta chains showed more clonal expansion and lower generation probabilities than non-associated chains that were equally common. In a later genetic analysis, fewer N-insertions in productive TCRs were reported among donors in an Asian-associated ancestry cluster than the 666-donor mean. In a later analysis, most CMV-associated TCR beta chains were found to appear HLA-restricted, with HLA associations seemingly driven largely by CMV exposure. Assigning TCR associations to individual alleles was difficult when HLA alleles, especially DR and DQ, strongly co-occurred. The authors suggested that the approach could potentially be generalized to other disease states and immunological phenotypes. The classifier was reported to diagnose cytomegalovirus status with high specificity and sensitivity in both the original cohort and the validation cohort.

The protocol used for the library was the immunoSEQ multiplex PCR assay. The multiplex PCR relied on a mix of 60 forward primers for TCR Vbeta segments and 13 reverse primers for TCR Jbeta segments. Amplification of the CDR3 region of rearranged TCR beta genes was performed with a multiplex PCR assay on genomic DNA. The amplified TCR beta libraries were sequenced on the Illumina HiSeq System as 87-base-pair reads. The original methods were these. A later analysis tallied roughly 80 million unique TCR beta chains across the 640 or so repertoires, and approximately 11 million of those chains were shared by two or more donors. Raw reads were error-corrected and collapsed into unique sequences with a nearest-neighbor algorithm that merged closely related sequences to remove PCR and sequencing errors. To assign V, D and J gene segments, CDR3 sequences were aligned to IMGT reference sequences. For a sequence to be retained, a match of at least six nucleotides was required to both a V gene segment and a J gene segment. Rearrangements were classified as productive when the CDR3 lacked stop codons and remained in frame with V and J, and all other rearrangements were classified as non-productive. CDR3 was defined according to IMGT convention as the region running from the second conserved V-encoded cysteine to the conserved J-encoded phenylalanine. In an earlier analysis of 500 to 650 of the donors, sequences lacking an unambiguous match to a single V gene segment were excluded. In an earlier analysis of some 590 of the donors, V segments were called functional above 56.7% productive rearrangements and were called segregating when the between-donor standard deviation exceeded 5%. To diagnose cytomegalovirus status from the catalog of TCR beta chain sequences, a statistical classification framework was built. In a later analysis, TCR nucleotide sequences were compared against IMGT/GENE-DB human TR gene sequences so that V and J genes could be assigned. Using the TCRdist pipeline, a later analysis assigned CDR3 sequences along with most-parsimonious VDJ recombination scenarios. A later analysis defined each TCR beta chain by its CDR3 amino acid sequence plus V-gene family, and excluded reads lacking a unique V-gene family. In a later analysis, 500 to 650 highly shared, low-generation-probability nucleotide sequences were removed to address suspected cross-contamination and a sequencing artifact. In a later analysis, a clonal expansion index was calculated for each public chain from normalized within-repertoire ranks of inferred template counts. In a later analysis, generation probabilities were computed with a VDJ recombination model fitted to out-of-frame rearrangements, and the resulting probabilities were checked against IGoR. Hypergeometric tests were used in a later analysis to score TCR-TCR, TCR-HLA and TCR-CMV co-occurrence, with a repertoire-size bias correction applied to the TCR pairs. False discovery rates were estimated in a later analysis by permuting HLA or CMV assignments 20 times. A later analysis grouped co-occurring TCRs with DBSCAN, adding TCRdist sequence similarity when clustering within HLA-allele-positive subsets. For co-occurrence clustering, repertoires with fewer than 30,000 or more than 120,000 public chains were excluded, along with 5 or 6 repertoires with anomalous nucleotide sharing. Imported from immuneACCESS, the table was reduced by TCRdb to in-frame sequences with V and J called. These copies leave out some clones; in studies compared against another copy, an unresolved V gene accounts for under half, and the cause of the remainder is not known. From that table come the V and J calls and clone size; the DNA was used to work out D and trimming. The sample yields approximately 82,000 clones; 60% to 80% were counted once. 6% to 8% of the sample lies in the top ten.

Sequencing was done on a sample of PBMCs. This TCR was recovered from a woman aged 45-60 years in good health and CMV-seropositive. Rearrangement joined TRBV27 to TRBJ2-5; the central 9 bases match TRBD2. This receptor carries the CDR3 CASRTAREGPWQETQYF. The bases read TGTGCCAGCAGAACAGCGCGGGAGGGCCCATGGCAAGAGACCCAGTACTTC.